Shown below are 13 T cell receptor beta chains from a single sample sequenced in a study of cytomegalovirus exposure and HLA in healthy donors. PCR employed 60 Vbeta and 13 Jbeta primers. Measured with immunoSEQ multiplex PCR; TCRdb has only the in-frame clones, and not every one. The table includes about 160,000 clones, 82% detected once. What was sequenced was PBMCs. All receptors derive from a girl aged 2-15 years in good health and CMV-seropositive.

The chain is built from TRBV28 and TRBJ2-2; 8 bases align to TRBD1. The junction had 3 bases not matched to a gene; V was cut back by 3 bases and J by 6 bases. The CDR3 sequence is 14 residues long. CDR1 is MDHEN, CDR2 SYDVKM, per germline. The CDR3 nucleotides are TGTGCCAGCAGTTTGTCAGGGGGCCCCGGGGAGCTGTTTTTT. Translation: CASSLSGGPGELFF.

CDR3 in amino acids: CASSWAGTGDQPQHF. In nucleotides, the CDR3 is TGCGCCAGCAGCTGGGCCGGGACAGGGGATCAGCCCCAGCATTTT. The chain carries TRBV5-1 and TRBJ1-5, with 10 bases identical to TRBD1. CDR1 and CDR2 (germline): SGHRS, YFSETQ. Unmatched junction bases numbered 5, after V lost 3 bases and J lost 5 bases. This CDR3 comprises 15 residues.

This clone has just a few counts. In DNA form, the CDR3 reads TGTGCCAGCTCACCATTTGGAGTGGCGGGAGGGCCAGGCACCGGGGAGCTGTTTTTT. It specifies CASSPFGVAGGPGTGELFF. V gene TRBV18 combines with J gene TRBJ2-2; TRBD2 agrees at 9 bases. V dropped 2 bases and J dropped 4; count of bases not matched to a gene: 14. This CDR3 contains 19 residues. The V gene's germline CDR1 is KGHSH and CDR2 LQKENI.

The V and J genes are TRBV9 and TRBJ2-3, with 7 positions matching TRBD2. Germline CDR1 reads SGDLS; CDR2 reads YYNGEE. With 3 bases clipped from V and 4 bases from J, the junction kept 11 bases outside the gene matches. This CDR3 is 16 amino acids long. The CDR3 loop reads CASSARLASTADTQYF. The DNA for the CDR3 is TGTGCCAGCAGCGCACGACTAGCAAGCACCGCAGATACGCAGTATTTT.

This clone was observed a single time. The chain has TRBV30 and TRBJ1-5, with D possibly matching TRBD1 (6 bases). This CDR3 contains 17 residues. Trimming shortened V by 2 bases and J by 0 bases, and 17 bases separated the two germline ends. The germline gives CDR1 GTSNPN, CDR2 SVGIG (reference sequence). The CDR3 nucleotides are TGTGCCTGGAGTCAAACGACAGGACGATATAGCAATCAGCCCCAGCATTTT. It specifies CAWSQTTGRYSNQPQHF.

The chain's CDR3 is CASSSTMRGLNTGELFF. In DNA form, the CDR3 reads TGTGCCAGCAGTTCGACGATGCGGGGATTGAACACCGGGGAGCTGTTTTTT. This chain connects TRBV5-4 to TRBJ2-2; a possible D gene is TRBD2 (6 bases). Germline-derived CDR1 and CDR2 are SGHNT and YYREEE (reference sequence). This CDR3 contains 17 residues. The V and J ends lost 5 bases and 1 base respectively, with 18 bases between them. Full variable domain (outside the CDR3, taken from reference TRBV5-4 and TRBJ2-2): ETGVTQSPTHLIKTRGQQVTLRCSSQSGHNTVSWYQQALGQGPQFIFQYYREEENGRGNFPPRFSGLQFPNYSSELNVNALELDDSALYLCASSSTMRGLNTGELFFGEGSRLTVL.

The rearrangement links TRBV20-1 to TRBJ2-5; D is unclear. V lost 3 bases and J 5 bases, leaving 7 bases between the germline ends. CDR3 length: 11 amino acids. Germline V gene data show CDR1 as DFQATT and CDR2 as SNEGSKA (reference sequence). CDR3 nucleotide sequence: TGCAGTGCTAGCGTGCGTGAGACCCAGTACTTC. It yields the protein CSASVRETQYF.

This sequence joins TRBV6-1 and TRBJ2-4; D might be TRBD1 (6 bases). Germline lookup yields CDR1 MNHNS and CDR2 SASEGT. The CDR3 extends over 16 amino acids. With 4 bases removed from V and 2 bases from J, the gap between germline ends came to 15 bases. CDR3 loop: CASSGYSGASKNIQYF. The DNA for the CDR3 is TGTGCCAGCAGTGGATATTCAGGGGCCTCCAAAAACATTCAGTACTTC.

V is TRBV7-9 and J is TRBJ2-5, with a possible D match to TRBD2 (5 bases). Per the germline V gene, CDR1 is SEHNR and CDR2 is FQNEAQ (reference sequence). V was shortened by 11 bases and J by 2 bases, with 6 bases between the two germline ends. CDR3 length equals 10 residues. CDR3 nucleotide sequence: TGTGCCGGGGAGCAAGAGACCCAGTACTTC. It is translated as CAGEQETQYF.

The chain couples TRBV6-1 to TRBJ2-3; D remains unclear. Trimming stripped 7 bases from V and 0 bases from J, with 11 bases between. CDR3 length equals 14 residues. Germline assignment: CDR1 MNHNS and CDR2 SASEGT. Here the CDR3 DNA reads TGTGCCAGCACCCGAGCGTTAAGCACAGATACGCAGTATTTT. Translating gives CASTRALSTDTQYF.

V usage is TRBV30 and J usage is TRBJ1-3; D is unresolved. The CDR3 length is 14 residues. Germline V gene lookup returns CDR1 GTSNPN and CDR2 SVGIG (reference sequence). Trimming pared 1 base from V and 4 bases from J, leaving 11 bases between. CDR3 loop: CAWSGTTGGNTIYF. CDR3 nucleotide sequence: TGTGCCTGGAGTGGAACAACGGGGGGAAACACCATATATTTT.

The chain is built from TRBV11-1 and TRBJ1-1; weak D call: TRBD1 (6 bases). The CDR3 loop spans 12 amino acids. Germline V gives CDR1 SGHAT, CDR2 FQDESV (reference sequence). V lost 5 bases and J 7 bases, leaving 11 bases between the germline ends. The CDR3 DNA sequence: TGTGCCAGCAGCGAACAGGGATTTGAAGCTTTCTTT. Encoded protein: CASSEQGFEAFF.

The CDR3 is CASSERGDRGLYEQYF. The CDR3 DNA sequence: TGTGCCAGCAGTGAAAGGGGGGACAGGGGGCTATACGAGCAGTACTTC. The J gene is TRBJ2-7, the V gene TRBV6-1; 12 bases map to TRBD1. V dropped 2 bases and J dropped 4; count of bases not matched to a gene: 6. Germline V gene data show CDR1 as MNHNS and CDR2 as SASEGT. The CDR3 spans 16 residues.